These T cell receptor beta chains were read from a single sample in a study of cytomegalovirus exposure and HLA in healthy donors. Sequencing used immunoSEQ multiplex PCR; TCRdb keeps in-frame clones, though not all of them. The sample contains roughly 190,000 clones, 70% to 80% of which appear only once. The sample consisted of PBMCs. These receptors were taken from a woman aged 25-40 years in good health and CMV-seropositive. Each CDR3 is given with its conserved first and last residue. Fields, in order: clone size, J gene, V gene, D gene, CDR3 DNA, CDR3 protein. The D gene is left open where the match is weak. Only part of the rows carry a size: once, few, many, or a class if the clone is expanded.

. | TRBJ2-3 | TRBV15 | . | TGTGCCACCAGCCGACACACAGATACGCAGTATTTT | CATSRHTDTQYF
few | TRBJ2-1 | TRBV6-4 | TRBD2 | TGTGCCAGCAGTGACGGGACTAGCGGGGGGAATGAGCAGTTCTTC | CASSDGTSGGNEQFF
. | TRBJ1-4 | TRBV5-1 | . | TGCGCCAGCAGCTTTCAGTCTTCAACTAATGAAAAACTGTTTTTT | CASSFQSSTNEKLFF
. | TRBJ1-2 | TRBV7-8 | TRBD1 | TGTGCCAGCAGCTCCCGACAGGGCTATGGCTACACCTTC | CASSSRQGYGYTF
. | TRBJ1-3 | TRBV5-1 | . | TGCGCCAGCAGCTTGGGCAGGGGCTACTCTGGAAACACCATATATTTT | CASSLGRGYSGNTIYF
few | TRBJ2-7 | TRBV6-5 | TRBD2 | TGTGCCAGCAGTTACGGACCGGGGGAGGGACCCTACGAGCAGTACTTC | CASSYGPGEGPYEQYF
. | TRBJ1-2 | TRBV7-3 | . | TGTGCCAGCAGCTTAAACAGGGACTATGGCTACACCTTC | CASSLNRDYGYTF
. | TRBJ2-2 | TRBV7-7 | TRBD1 | TGTGCCAGCACGCGACAGGGACCGACCGGGGAGCTGTTTTTT | CASTRQGPTGELFF
. | TRBJ1-2 | TRBV27 | . | TGTGCCAGCAGACCGCCTCAGGGTGGCAACTATGGCTACACCTTC | CASRPPQGGNYGYTF
. | TRBJ2-4 | TRBV5-8 | TRBD1 | TGTGCCAGCAGCACCGACAGGGGGCTAAACATTCAGTACTTC | CASSTDRGLNIQYF
few | TRBJ1-1 | TRBV15 | . | TGTGCCACCAGCAGAGGTCAGGGAAGCACTGAAGCTTTCTTT | CATSRGQGSTEAFF
. | TRBJ1-3 | TRBV7-2 | . | TGTGCCAGCAGCTTAGTATGGGGGGAAGGAAACACCATATATTTT | CASSLVWGEGNTIYF
. | TRBJ2-3 | TRBV25-1 | TRBD2 | TGTGCCAGCAGTGATATGCGGGGGGGCACAGATACGCAGTATTTT | CASSDMRGGTDTQYF
. | TRBJ1-1 | TRBV7-8 | . | TGTGCCAGCAGCTTAACTTGGGGAGTCGGCACTGAAGCTTTCTTT | CASSLTWGVGTEAFF
few | TRBJ1-5 | TRBV19 | . | TGTGCCAGTTCCGGGAGCTATAGCAATCAGCCCCAGCATTTT | CASSGSYSNQPQHF
. | TRBJ2-1 | TRBV28 | . | TGTGCCAGCAGTTTCTACAGAAACAATGAGCAGTTCTTC | CASSFYRNNEQFF
. | TRBJ1-3 | TRBV4-2 | . | TGTGCCAGCAGGCAGGCAGAGCTGGGAAACACCATATATTTT | CASRQAELGNTIYF
. | TRBJ1-5 | TRBV4-1 | TRBD1 | TGCGCCAGCAGCCAAGCGGACAGGACCGACTTATATAGCAATCAGCCCCAGCATTTT | CASSQADRTDLYSNQPQHF
. | TRBJ1-2 | TRBV28 | TRBD1 | TGTGCCAGCAGTTCCGGGACAGGGGGCGCGGGAAGCTACACCTTC | CASSSGTGGAGSYTF
. | TRBJ2-5 | TRBV5-1 | TRBD1 | TGCGCCAGCAGCCTTGGGACAGGGGGGGAAGAGACCCAGTACTTC | CASSLGTGGEETQYF
few | TRBJ1-4 | TRBV25-1 | . | TGTGCCAGCAGTGACACTTTTGAAAAACTGTTTTTT | CASSDTFEKLFF
. | TRBJ1-2 | TRBV28 | TRBD1 | TGTGCCAGCAGTTTATGGGGTGTAGGGACAGGGGCCTTATATTATGGCTACACCTTC | CASSLWGVGTGALYYGYTF
. | TRBJ1-1 | TRBV19 | . | TGTGCCAGTAGTATTGGAGGGAAGAACACTGAAGCTTTCTTT | CASSIGGKNTEAFF
few | TRBJ2-3 | TRBV2 | TRBD2 | TGTGCCAGCAGTGAAGCGCTTCGGTCTAGCGGGGGGGATACGCAGTATTTT | CASSEALRSSGGDTQYF
. | TRBJ1-4 | TRBV9 | . | TGTGCCAGCAGCGTACAGGGGAAAGGGGAAAAACTGTTTTTT | CASSVQGKGEKLFF
. | TRBJ2-3 | TRBV7-2 | . | TGTGCCAGCAGCCCCCCGTTCGGTACGCAGTATTTT | CASSPPFGTQYF
few | TRBJ1-1 | TRBV7-3 | . | TGTGCCAGCAGGCTATCGCCGAGCACTGAAGCTTTCTTT | CASRLSPSTEAFF
once | TRBJ2-7 | TRBV15 | TRBD2 | TGTGCCACCAGCAGATCCCCAAGACTAGCGGATTCCTACGAGCAGTACTTC | CATSRSPRLADSYEQYF
few | TRBJ2-2 | TRBV10-1 | TRBD2 | TGCGCCAGCAAGATACGGACTAGCGGGAATAACACCGGGGAGCTGTTTTTT | CASKIRTSGNNTGELFF
. | TRBJ2-1 | TRBV6-1 | . | TGTGCCAGCAGTCTGACGGACAGTATTGGTGAGCAGTTCTTC | CASSLTDSIGEQFF
. | TRBJ1-1 | TRBV28 | TRBD1 | TGTGCCAGCAGCCCCGGGACAGGGAGAGGAGCTTTCTTT | CASSPGTGRGAFF
. | TRBJ1-2 | TRBV4-2 | . | TGTGCCAGCAGCCAACTAAGAATGACAGACTATGGCTACACCTTC | CASSQLRMTDYGYTF
. | TRBJ1-5 | TRBV1 | . | TGCACCAGCAGCCAAGTCCTCCCAAGTAGGGGGCCTGATATGGGAAGCAATCAGCCCCAGCATTTT | CTSSQVLPSRGPDMGSNQPQHF
. | TRBJ1-2 | TRBV6-6 | . | TGTGCCAGCAGCACCCCCGTGGTAGAAATCTATGGCTACACCTTC | CASSTPVVEIYGYTF
few | TRBJ2-5 | TRBV5-4 | TRBD2 | TGTGCCAGCACCGTTAGCGGGAGTTCTGAGACCCAGTACTTC | CASTVSGSSETQYF
. | TRBJ2-3 | TRBV7-9 | . | TGTGCCAGCAGCTCGACAGCAGATACGCAGTATTTT | CASSSTADTQYF
once | TRBJ2-1 | TRBV4-2 | TRBD2 | TGTGCCAGCAGCCAAGATTTTCGACTAGCGACCAATGAGCAGTTCTTC | CASSQDFRLATNEQFF
. | TRBJ2-1 | TRBV6-5 | . | TGTGCCAGCAGTGGAGCACTAGCCCGGGGTGAGCAGTTCTTC | CASSGALARGEQFF
. | TRBJ1-4 | TRBV18 | . | TGTGCCAGCCGCAGGGAAATTGGGGAAAAACTGTTTTTT | CASRREIGEKLFF
. | TRBJ2-1 | TRBV5-1 | TRBD2 | TGCGCCAGCAGCTTGTCTAGCGGGAACTACAATGAGCAGTTCTTC | CASSLSSGNYNEQFF
. | TRBJ1-1 | TRBV4-3 | . | TGCGCCAGCAGCCAAGATCCGAGGGCTCCGAACACTGAAGCTTTCTTT | CASSQDPRAPNTEAFF
. | TRBJ2-1 | TRBV27 | TRBD1 | TGTGCCAGCAGCCAGGGACAGAGCTCCTACAATGAGCAGTTCTTC | CASSQGQSSYNEQFF
. | TRBJ1-2 | TRBV7-3 | . | TGTGCCAGCAGCCAAGGACTCAACTATGGCTACACCTTC | CASSQGLNYGYTF
few | TRBJ1-6 | TRBV27 | . | TGCGGTTCCCGGGAATATAATTCACCCCTCCACTTT | CGSREYNSPLHF